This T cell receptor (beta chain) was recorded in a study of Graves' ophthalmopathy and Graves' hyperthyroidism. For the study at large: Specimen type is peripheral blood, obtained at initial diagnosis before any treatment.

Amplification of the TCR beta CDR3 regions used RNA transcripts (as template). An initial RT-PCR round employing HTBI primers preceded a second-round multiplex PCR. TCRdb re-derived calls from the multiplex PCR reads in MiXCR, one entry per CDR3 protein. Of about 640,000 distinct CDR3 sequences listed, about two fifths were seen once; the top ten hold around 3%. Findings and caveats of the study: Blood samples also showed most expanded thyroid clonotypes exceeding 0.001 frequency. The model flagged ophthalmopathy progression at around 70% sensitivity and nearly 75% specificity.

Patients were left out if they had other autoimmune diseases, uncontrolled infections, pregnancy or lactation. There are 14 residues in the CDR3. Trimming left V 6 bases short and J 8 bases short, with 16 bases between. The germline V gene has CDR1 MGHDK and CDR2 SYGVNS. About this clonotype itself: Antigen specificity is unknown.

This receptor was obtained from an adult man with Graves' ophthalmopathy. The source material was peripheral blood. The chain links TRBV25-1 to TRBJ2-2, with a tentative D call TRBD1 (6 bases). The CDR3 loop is CASSRDNMGGELFF. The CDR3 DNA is TGTGCCAGCAGCCGGGACAATATGGGGGGGGAGCTGTTTTTT.